The rows below give T cell receptor beta chains drawn from one sample of a study of OX40 agonist ivuxolimab in advanced cancers. Using immunoSEQ multiplex PCR, the repertoire was profiled, and TCRdb retains in-frame clones only, with some absent. Here the sample spans some 49,000 clones, 85% being singletons. The sequencing used CD4+ or CD8+ T cells sorted from blood, collected in a trial of the OX40 agonist ivuxolimab. The receptors were sampled from an adult with an advanced solid tumor such as melanoma, head and neck, liver or kidney cancer. The CDR3 runs from the conserved cysteine through the conserved F or W. Fields, in order: J gene, V gene, CDR3 length, CDR3 protein.

TRBJ2-3 | TRBV28 | 18 | CASSFPYVSGAGTDTQYF
TRBJ1-1 | TRBV4-2 | 12 | CASSQGNTEAFF
TRBJ2-2 | TRBV5-5 | 17 | CASSLVPGQLNTGELFF
TRBJ2-7 | TRBV27 | 14 | CASSLTGSSYEQYF
TRBJ1-3 | TRBV10-1 | 13 | CASKGYSGNTIYF
TRBJ2-2 | TRBV11-2 | 14 | CASSPWTSAGELFF
TRBJ2-7 | TRBV7-9 | 16 | CASSLEGQFKTNEQYF
TRBJ1-5 | TRBV6-1 | 14 | CASSKTSTNQPQHF
TRBJ2-1 | TRBV29-1 | 10 | CSVVGDEQFF
TRBJ2-3 | TRBV11-2 | 15 | CASSYGQVGPDTQYF
TRBJ2-5 | TRBV29-1 | 11 | CSDHSGKTQYF
TRBJ1-1 | TRBV6-6 | 15 | CASSLSSGQNTEAFF
TRBJ1-2 | TRBV6-5 | 15 | CASSASGYDDYGYTF
TRBJ1-1 | TRBV7-6 | 13 | CASSPDSALEAFF
TRBJ2-3 | TRBV14 | 13 | CASRDGNGVLQYF
TRBJ2-1 | TRBV7-6 | 16 | CASSITEGGHVDEQFF
TRBJ2-1 | TRBV6-5 | 13 | CASSPHPGGEQFF
TRBJ2-5 | TRBV19 | 14 | CASSITGGPETQYF
TRBJ1-1 | TRBV9 | 13 | CASRPTGVTEAFF
TRBJ2-5 | TRBV7-3 | 15 | CASSLTDRAEETQYF
TRBJ2-1 | TRBV28 | 11 | CASSFLNEQFF
TRBJ2-7 | TRBV9 | 14 | CASSKTLVSYEQYF
TRBJ2-6 | TRBV4-3 | 16 | CASSQAPVPGANVLTF
TRBJ2-4 | TRBV11-2 | 15 | CASSLYEGSLNIQYF
TRBJ2-5 | TRBV10-1 | 14 | CASSERGEGETQYF
TRBJ1-2 | TRBV4-2 | 14 | CASSPETADYGYTF
TRBJ1-5 | TRBV4-1 | 14 | CASSQVSRDQPQHF
TRBJ2-3 | TRBV9 | 16 | CASSVARSTSTDTQYF
TRBJ2-1 | TRBV28 | 17 | CASIPSVTSSSYNEQFF
TRBJ2-3 | TRBV15 | 16 | CATSVRPRGYTDTQYF
TRBJ2-7 | TRBV7-9 | 17 | CASSPRGAGGYSYEQYF
TRBJ1-5 | TRBV5-6 | 13 | CASSLGTGQPQHF
TRBJ2-7 | TRBV7-9 | 14 | CASSSGPIWGEQYF
TRBJ2-3 | TRBV28 | 14 | CASTLGVGQPTQYF
TRBJ2-1 | TRBV28 | 16 | CASTLVAGWAYNEQFF
TRBJ2-1 | TRBV9 | 14 | CASSVDASGREQFF
TRBJ1-5 | TRBV6-6 | 15 | CASNPGGSENQPQHF
TRBJ1-2 | TRBV4-1 | 15 | CASSQEAPGASGYTF
TRBJ2-7 | TRBV28 | 16 | CASSPKRTSLVYEQYF
TRBJ2-3 | TRBV6-5 | 11 | CATQDTDTQYF
TRBJ2-2 | TRBV19 | 13 | CASSFGRSGELFF
TRBJ2-7 | TRBV10-1 | 14 | CASNQQTGAYEQYF
TRBJ1-4 | TRBV9 | 17 | CASSVAGTGARNEKLFF
TRBJ1-2 | TRBV19 | 12 | CASTPTGTGYTF
TRBJ1-1 | TRBV9 | 14 | CASSVGAENTEAFF
TRBJ2-3 | TRBV7-9 | 14 | CASSPRQGPDTQYF
TRBJ2-2 | TRBV19 | 16 | CASSPFGTPGGGELFF
TRBJ1-1 | TRBV6-4 | 15 | CASSDPGTGLDEAFF
TRBJ2-4 | TRBV5-6 | 14 | CASSLEGRARFQYF
TRBJ2-5 | TRBV9 | 14 | CASSPASGVETQYF
TRBJ1-1 | TRBV7-2 | 14 | CASSLAPMNTEAFF